This entry concerns a single T cell receptor (beta chain). Its specificity is unknown. The sample belongs to a study of memory B cells and T cells in multiple sclerosis. Stimulus-free culture yielded autoproliferating CFSE-dim and non-proliferating CFSE-high T cells, each sequenced separately. Replicate wells were pooled after about seven days of stimulus-free culture of roughly 5x10^7 CFSE-labeled PBMCs. CFSE at roughly 0.51 uM labeled the PBMCs, which were then cultured unstimulated. The table came from immunoSEQ multiplex PCR; TCRdb's copy has only in-frame clones and leaves some out. The sample comprises about 42,000 clones, 82% of which are singletons, and 0.9% to 1.3% rests with the top ten. General study results and limits: Compartments had unequal clone-set sizes, affecting shared clonotype counts.

The TCR was taken from a human donor with multiple sclerosis. The specimen sequenced was PBMCs from blood kept in culture.

CDR3 sequence: CASSGRDSTDTQYF. The CDR3 coding sequence is TGTGCCAGCAGTGGCCGGGACAGCACAGATACGCAGTATTTT. V usage is TRBV6-6 and J usage is TRBJ2-3; perhaps D is TRBD1 or TRBD2 (5 bases each). Per the germline V gene, CDR1 is MNHNY and CDR2 is SVGAGI (reference sequence). The CDR3 is 14 residues long. V gave up 5 bases and J gave up 0 bases, with 9 bases separating them.